The 4 T cell receptor beta chains reported below all come from one sample, sequenced in a study of brain T cells in children with intractable seizures. Measured with immunoSEQ multiplex PCR; TCRdb has only the in-frame clones, and not every one. The table includes 110,000 or so clones, 85% to 95% detected once. This specimen consisted of peripheral blood, obtained at surgery. The receptors were gathered from a boy less than two years old with hemimegalencephaly and intractable seizures.

The chain links TRBV5-1 to TRBJ2-7; 9 positions match TRBD2. This CDR3 comprises 16 residues. Per germline, CDR1 SGHRS and CDR2 YFSETQ. With V trimmed by 4 bases and J by 0 bases, 8 bases remained unmatched. CDR3 DNA sequence: TGCGCCAGCAGCGCCCTTTCTAGCGGGGCCTCCTACGAGCAGTACTTC. Translated: CASSALSSGASYEQYF.

The V call is TRBV6-2 or TRBV6-3, the J call TRBJ2-5; 7 bases map to TRBD1. With 2 bases clipped from V and 1 base from J, the junction kept 10 bases outside the gene matches. The CDR3 runs to 17 residues. The V gene's germline CDR1 is MNHEY and CDR2 SVGEGT. The CDR3 reads CASSYNLKAGGQETQYF. The CDR3 DNA reads as TGTGCCAGCAGTTACAACCTCAAGGCAGGGGGCCAAGAGACCCAGTACTTC.

The chain recombines TRBV5-1 with TRBJ2-5, with D possibly being TRBD1 (5 bases). Deletions cut 3 bases from V and 1 base from J, with 7 bases between. The CDR3 runs 13 residues. Germline CDR1 and CDR2: SGHRS and YFSETQ. CDR3 in DNA: TGCGCCAGCAGCTACGACAGCCAAGAGACCCAGTACTTC. Translation gives CASSYDSQETQYF.

The chain carries TRBV12-3 or TRBV12-4 and TRBJ1-4; weak D call: TRBD1 (5 bases). This CDR3 region has 13 residues. V gave up 6 bases and J gave up 7 bases, with 12 bases separating them. This CDR3 is CASSWSGTEKLFF. The CDR3 nucleotides read TGTGCCAGCAGCTGGTCAGGGACTGAAAAACTGTTTTTT.